This T cell receptor beta chain is drawn from a study of Ad26.COV2.S vaccination and SARS-CoV-2 variants. Regarding this clone: The antigen remains unidentified.

The CDR3 runs 16 residues. V trimming: 7 bases; J trimming: 1 base; junction bases outside the gene matches: 7. Germline V gives CDR1 MNHNY, CDR2 SVGAGI (reference sequence). Treatment described: roughly 19 received Ad26.COV2.S at low or high dose, single or two shots; roughly 5 received placebo; per-sample allocation not given. All samples were drawn on day 63, counting from the first vaccine or placebo injection. Boston supplied an adult donor aged 18-55 years. An Ad26 vector that expressed Wuhan-strain SARS-CoV-2 spike constituted the vaccine. Broader study findings: Overall T cell responses may have been underestimated by the analyses of TCR breadth and depth.

The repertoire was sequenced with immunoSEQ multiplex PCR; TCRdb's copy has only in-frame clones and lacks some. In the table there are some 640,000 clones, roughly 90% of which are singletons. This chain links TRBV6-6 with TRBJ2-2, with TRBD2 matching 9 bases. Sequencing was performed on peripheral blood, taken in a trial of Ad26.COV2.S vaccine versus placebo. This TCR was recovered from a person between 18 and 60 years old who received the Ad26.COV2.S COVID-19 vaccine or a placebo. The CDR3 DNA sequence: TGTGCCAGCACCCTACTAGCGGGTCTGAACACCGGGGAGCTGTTTTTT. Protein: CASTLLAGLNTGELFF.